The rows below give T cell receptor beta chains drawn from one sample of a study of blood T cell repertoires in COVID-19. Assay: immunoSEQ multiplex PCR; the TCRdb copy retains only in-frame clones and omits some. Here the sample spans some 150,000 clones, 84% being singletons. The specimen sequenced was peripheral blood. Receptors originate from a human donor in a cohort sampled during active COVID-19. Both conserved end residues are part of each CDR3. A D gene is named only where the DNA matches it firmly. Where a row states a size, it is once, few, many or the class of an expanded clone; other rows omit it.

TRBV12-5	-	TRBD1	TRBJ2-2	TGTGCTAGTGGTTTGGCGCGGTCCGGGACAGGAATCGCCGGGGAGCTGTTTTTT	CASGLARSGTGIAGELFF
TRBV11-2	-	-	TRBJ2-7	TGTGCCAGCAGCTTAGATCGGGGTAGCCTTATCTACGAGCAGTACTTC	CASSLDRGSLIYEQYF
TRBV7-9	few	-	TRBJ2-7	TGTGCCAGCACAAGGACGGGATACGAGCAGTACTTC	CASTRTGYEQYF
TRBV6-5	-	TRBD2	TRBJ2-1	TGTGCCAGTACTAGCGGCCCATACAATGAGCAGTTCTTC	CASTSGPYNEQFF
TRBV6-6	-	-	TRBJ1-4	TGTGCCAGCAGTTACTCTGGGACAAAAAATGAAAAACTGTTTTTT	CASSYSGTKNEKLFF
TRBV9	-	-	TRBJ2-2	TGTGCCAGCAGCGTATTTCTCAGGGCCGGGGAGCTGTTTTTT	CASSVFLRAGELFF
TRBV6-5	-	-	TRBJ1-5	TGTGCCAGCAGTTCGGACAGTGGCAATCAGCCCCAGCATTTT	CASSSDSGNQPQHF
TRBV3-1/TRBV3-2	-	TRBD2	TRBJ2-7	TGTGCCAGCAGCGTTGCGGGGGATGAGCAGTACTTC	CASSVAGDEQYF
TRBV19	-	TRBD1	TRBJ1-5	TGTGCCAGTAGGACAGGGGCAGGTCAGCCCCAGCATTTT	CASRTGAGQPQHF
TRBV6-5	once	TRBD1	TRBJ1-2	TGTGCCAGCAGTTACTCCCCGGGACAGCATGGCTACACCTTC	CASSYSPGQHGYTF
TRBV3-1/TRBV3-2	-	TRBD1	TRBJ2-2	TGTGCCAGCAGCCGGGGACCGGGACAGGGAGACACCGGGGAGCTGTTTTTT	CASSRGPGQGDTGELFF
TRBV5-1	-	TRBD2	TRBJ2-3	TGCGCCAGCAGCTTAGAAGGGACTAGCGGGGGGGCGACGAGCACAGATACGCAGTATTTT	CASSLEGTSGGATSTDTQYF
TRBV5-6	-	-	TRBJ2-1	TGTGCCAGCAGCCCACGGGGAAGCTCCTACAATGAGCAGTTCTTC	CASSPRGSSYNEQFF
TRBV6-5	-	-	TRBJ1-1	TGTGCCAGCTACTTAAGGGGGGGTGAAGCTTTCTTT	CASYLRGGEAFF
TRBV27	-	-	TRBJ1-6	TGTGCCAGCAGTTTGTCGACAGGTTTTAATTCACCCCTCCACTTT	CASSLSTGFNSPLHF
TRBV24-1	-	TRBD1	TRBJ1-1	TGTGCCACCAGTGACCCCCGGACAGGGGCCTTAGAAGCTTTCTTT	CATSDPRTGALEAFF
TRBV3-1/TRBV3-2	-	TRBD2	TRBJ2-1	TGTGCCAGCAGCCAAGATGCAAGCGGGGGGGGCACCTACAATGAGCAGTTCTTC	CASSQDASGGGTYNEQFF
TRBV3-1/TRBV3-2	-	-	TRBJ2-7	TGTGCCAGCAGCCAAGCCGCAGGCTACGAGCAGTACTTC	CASSQAAGYEQYF
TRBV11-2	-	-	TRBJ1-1	TGTGCCAGCAGCTTCCGCGCGGCGGGCGGGCGTGGGGCTTTCTTT	CASSFRAAGGRGAFF
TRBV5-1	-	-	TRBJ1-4	TGCGCCAGCAGCTTGAGTGGTCAGGGGACTAATGAAAAACTGTTTTTT	CASSLSGQGTNEKLFF
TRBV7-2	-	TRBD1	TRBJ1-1	TGTGCCAGCAGCTCACGACAGGGGAGGAACACTGAAGCTTTCTTT	CASSSRQGRNTEAFF
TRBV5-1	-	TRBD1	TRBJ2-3	TGCGCCAGCAGCCCCTACAACAGGGGTTCTATAGATACGCAGTATTTT	CASSPYNRGSIDTQYF
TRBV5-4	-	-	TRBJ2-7	TGTGCCAGCAGCTTGGCCGGGACATGGGATCAGCAGTACTTC	CASSLAGTWDQQYF
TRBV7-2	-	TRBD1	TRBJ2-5	TGTGCCAGCACGAGGAGACAGGGAAGGGAGACCCAGTACTTC	CASTRRQGRETQYF
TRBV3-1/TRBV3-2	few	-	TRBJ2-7	TGTGCCAGCAGCCGGGGGGTCTACGAGCAGTACTTC	CASSRGVYEQYF
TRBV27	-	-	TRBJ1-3	TGTGCCAGCAGTCCCTCCCCCAACAGAAACACCATATATTTT	CASSPSPNRNTIYF
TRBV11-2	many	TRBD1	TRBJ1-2	TGTGCCAGCAGCTCGCTACAGGGGGTTTATGGCTACACCTTC	CASSSLQGVYGYTF
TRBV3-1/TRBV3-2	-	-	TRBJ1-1	TGTGCCAGCAGCCAAGGCCGGGGAACTGAAGCTTTCTTT	CASSQGRGTEAFF
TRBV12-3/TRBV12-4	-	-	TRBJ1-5	TGTGCCAGCAGTATCGGGGAGAATCAGCCCCAGCATTTT	CASSIGENQPQHF
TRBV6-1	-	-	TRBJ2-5	TGTGCCAGCAGTGAAGGGGCATCCGGGAAGACCCAGTACTTC	CASSEGASGKTQYF
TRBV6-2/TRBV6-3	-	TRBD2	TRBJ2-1	TGTGCCAGCAGCCCGGGGCTAGCGGGGGGGCTAGGCGATGAGCAGTTCTTC	CASSPGLAGGLGDEQFF
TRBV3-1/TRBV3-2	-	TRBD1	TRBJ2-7	TGTGCCAGCAGCCAAGAGGGACAGGGCCAGCAGTACTTC	CASSQEGQGQQYF
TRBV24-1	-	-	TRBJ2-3	TGTGCCACCAGTGATTTCCGGCAGGGTGGTACAGATACGCAGTATTTT	CATSDFRQGGTDTQYF
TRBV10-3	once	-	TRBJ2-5	TGTGCTTCCAGGGGCGCAGAAGAGACCCAGTACTTC	CASRGAEETQYF
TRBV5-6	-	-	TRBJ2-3	TGTGCCAGCAGCTTGGAATGGAGGAGCGGCGGGCAGGATACGCAGTATTTT	CASSLEWRSGGQDTQYF
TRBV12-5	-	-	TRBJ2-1	TGTGCTAGTGGTTTGGTCCCCGGGAACAGGGTTGGTAGCGGGCACTTAACAGAGCAGTTCTTC	CASGLVPGNRVGSGHLTEQFF
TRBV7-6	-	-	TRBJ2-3	TGTGCCAGCAGCTCCAGAGATACGCAGTATTTT	CASSSRDTQYF
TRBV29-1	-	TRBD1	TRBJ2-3	TGCAGCGCCGGACAGGGGGCCGGAGATACGCAGTATTTT	CSAGQGAGDTQYF
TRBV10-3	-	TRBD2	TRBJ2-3	TGTGCCATCAGGGGGACTAGCGGTGCAGATACGCAGTATTTT	CAIRGTSGADTQYF
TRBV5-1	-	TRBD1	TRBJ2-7	TGCGCCAGCAGCGCCAAAAAGACCACCGGGACAGATAGCTCCTACGAGCAGTACTTC	CASSAKKTTGTDSSYEQYF
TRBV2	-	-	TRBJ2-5	TGTGCCAGCGGCCGGGACACGCAAGAGACCCAGTACTTC	CASGRDTQETQYF
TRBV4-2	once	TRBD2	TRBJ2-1	TGTGCCAGCAGCCAAGACCTAGCGGGCTCCTACAATGAGCAGTTCTTC	CASSQDLAGSYNEQFF
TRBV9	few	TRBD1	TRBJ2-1	TGTGCCAGCAGCGTAGGGGACAGCTCTTTTTACAATGAGCAGTTCTTC	CASSVGDSSFYNEQFF
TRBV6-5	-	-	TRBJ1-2	TGTGCCAGCAGTTACGGGGGGGCGCGGGGCTACACCTTC	CASSYGGARGYTF
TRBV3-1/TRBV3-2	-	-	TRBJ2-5	TGTGCCAGCAGCCCCTCCGGGACTTTGGAGACCCAGTACTTC	CASSPSGTLETQYF
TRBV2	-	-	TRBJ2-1	TGTGCCAGCAGGTGGACAGCCTTCGACAATGAGCAGTTCTTC	CASRWTAFDNEQFF
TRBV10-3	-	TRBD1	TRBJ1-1	TGTGCCACGGACGACAGGGAGGACACTGAAGCTTTCTTT	CATDDREDTEAFF
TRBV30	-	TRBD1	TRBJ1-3	TGTGCCTGGAGTGTAGGGGACAGCTCTGGAAACACCATATATTTT	CAWSVGDSSGNTIYF
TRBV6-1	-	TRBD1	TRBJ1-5	TGTGCCAGCAGTGAAGCGACAGGGTATCAGCCCCAGCATTTT	CASSEATGYQPQHF
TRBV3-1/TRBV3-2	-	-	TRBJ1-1	TGTGCCAGCAGCCACCTCAAGACAGAGAGCGTGGCCACTGAAGCTTTCTTT	CASSHLKTESVATEAFF
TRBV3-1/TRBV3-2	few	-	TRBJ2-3	TGTGCCAGCAGCCGGCGGGGGCGGACAGATACGCAGTATTTT	CASSRRGRTDTQYF
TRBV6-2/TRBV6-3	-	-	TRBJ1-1	TGTGCCAGCAGTTACTCGGAGGTCCAAGAAGCTTTCTTT	CASSYSEVQEAFF
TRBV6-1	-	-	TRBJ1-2	TGTGCCAGCAGTGAATTGGCTGGCCCTTGGGGCTACACCTTC	CASSELAGPWGYTF
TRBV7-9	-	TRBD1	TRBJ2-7	TGTGCCAGCAGCCGGACAGGGTCCTACGAGCAGTACTTC	CASSRTGSYEQYF
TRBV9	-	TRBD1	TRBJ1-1	TGTGCCAGCAGCGTCTCCGGGACAGGGAACACTGAAGCTTTCTTT	CASSVSGTGNTEAFF